This T cell receptor beta chain is drawn from a study of neurological immune-mediated disorders. With 5 bases removed from V and 8 bases from J, the gap between germline ends came to 14 bases. The CDR3 runs to 13 residues. Germline V CDR1 and CDR2: SGHRS, YFSETQ. This clonotype came up many times. TCRdb called the 5' RACE reads again in MiXCR, with one record for every CDR3 protein. The sample carries roughly 80,000 distinct CDR3 sequences, around a tenth recorded once. The sample comprised PBMCs. The clonotype was recovered from a man in his forties in good health. The chain is built from TRBV5-1 and TRBJ2-1, with no clear D. The DNA of the CDR3 is TGCGCCAGCAGGGAGAGTATCCAGTATGAGCAGTTCTTC. Protein sequence: CASRESIQYEQFF. Full variable domain (missing parts from reference TRBV5-1 and TRBJ2-1): KAGVTQTPRYLIKTRGQQVTLSCSPISGHRSVSWYQQTPGQGLQFLFEYFSETQRNKGNFPGRFSGRQFSNSRSEMNVSTLELGDSALYLCASRESIQYEQFFGPGTRLTVL.